A single T cell receptor (beta chain) is shown here with its context. The antigen this receptor binds is unknown. Base qualities are not at hand, and no much larger clone is one base apart. TCRbeta CDR3 regions were amplified from genomic DNA by means of the immunoSEQ Assay, a bias-controlled multiplex PCR. Per the source publication's procedure: Nucleated cell counts per sample were estimated from amplification of reference gene primers within the assay. To quantify the absolute abundance of each unique TCRbeta CDR3 rearrangement, sequence reads were collapsed and filtered. For each sample, productive Simpson clonality was calculated as the square root of Simpson's diversity index over productive rearrangements. As stored in TCRdb, this immuneACCESS dataset retains in-frame rearrangements with V and J assigned. A fraction of the clones does not appear; measured against another copy, unresolved V genes explain less than half of the discrepancy, and the remainder lacks a known reason. The D gene and trimming were derived from the DNA, and the V and J assignments and clone size from that table. The sample profile shows 130,000 to 150,000 clones; roughly 84% of them were found once. The ten most abundant clones make up roughly 10% of the sample.

The data are from a study of blood T cell repertoires in COVID-19 (dated by TCRdb to 2020 to 2022). Regarding the study in general: Samples covering the acute and convalescent phases of COVID-19 were provided by collaborators in the United States, Italy and Spain. The repertoires were released in a freely available public database meant as a resource for research on the immune response to SARS-CoV-2. The prospective study material was composed of cDNA or gDNA derived from T cells, B-cell-depleted T cells, or PBMCs. Samples were obtained from the ongoing ImmuneRACE study (first 160 participants) and from over a thousand subjects provided by 6 global collaborators. The sample metadata nearly always contained a de-identified subject ID, COVID-19 status, age in years and sex. Where available, HLA class I and class II types were taken from metadata supplied by the sample provider and were not determined by assay-based typing. Deeply sampled blood TCRbeta repertoires from subjects exposed to, actively infected with, or recovered from COVID-19 were included in the dataset.

Trimmed from V: 4 bases; trimmed from J: 6 bases; junction bases lacking a gene match: 9. Inclusive of the bounding cysteine and phenylalanine, the CDR3 is 15 residues long. The kept DNA is CDR3 alone, 45 bases in frame from the first base. The germline V gene encodes CDR1 SGHRS and CDR2 YFSETQ. The investigation overall reported the following: The quantity of clinical and demographic metadata differed by source and by participant and was supplied without curation.

Collaborating institutions collected whole blood in K2EDTA tubes following their own protocols. For TCRbeta analysis, collaborator samples were shipped as frozen whole blood, as isolated PBMCs, or as DNA extracted from either sample type. Sequencing used peripheral blood. The sequence was collected from a man in his fifties or sixties with active or convalescent COVID-19. This receptor chain uses TRBV5-1 and TRBJ1-4, and TRBD1 aligns with 7 junction nucleotides. The CDR3 amino acid sequence is: CASSLQTGLDEKLFF. The DNA sequence is as follows: TGCGCCAGCAGCCTACAGACAGGGCTTGATGAAAAACTGTTTTTT.